Described below is a single T cell receptor beta chain sequence and its context. Its specificity is not known. Clones were read by immunoSEQ multiplex PCR, and TCRdb kept only the in-frame ones, dropping some. The sample lists about 84,000 clones, roughly 89% seen once, with more than 0.15% in the top ten. The CDR3 totals 12 residues. V was trimmed by 0 bases and J by 8 bases, leaving 7 bases between them. Per germline, CDR1 KGHSH and CDR2 LQKENI. The sample originates from a study of OX40 agonist ivuxolimab in advanced cancers. Study at large: Patients got intravenous ivuxolimab at 0.01 to 10 mg/kg every 2 weeks. Patients assigned to dose escalation were diagnosed with hepatocellular carcinoma, melanoma, renal cell or head and neck cancer.

Study-level points and caveats: Within 6 weeks, CD4+ and CD8+ blood T cells expanded clonally at 0.1 to 3.0 mg/kg.

The chain has TRBV18 and TRBJ1-2, with no clear D. The sequence was obtained from an adult with an advanced solid tumor such as melanoma, head and neck, liver or kidney cancer. Sample: CD4+ or CD8+ T cells sorted from blood, taken in a trial of the OX40 agonist ivuxolimab. Here the CDR3 DNA reads TGTGCCAGCTCACCACCGGCGGGGGGCTACACCTTC. Protein: CASSPPAGGYTF.